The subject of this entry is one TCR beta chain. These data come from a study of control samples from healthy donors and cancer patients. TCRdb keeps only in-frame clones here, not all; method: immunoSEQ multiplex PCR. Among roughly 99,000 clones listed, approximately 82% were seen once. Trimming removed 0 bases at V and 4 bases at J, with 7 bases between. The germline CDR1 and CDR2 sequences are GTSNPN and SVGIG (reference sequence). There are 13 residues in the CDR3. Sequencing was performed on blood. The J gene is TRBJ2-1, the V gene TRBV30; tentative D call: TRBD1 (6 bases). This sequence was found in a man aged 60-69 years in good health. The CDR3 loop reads CAWSVGGYNEQFF. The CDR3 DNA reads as TGTGCCTGGAGTGTAGGGGGATACAATGAGCAGTTCTTC.